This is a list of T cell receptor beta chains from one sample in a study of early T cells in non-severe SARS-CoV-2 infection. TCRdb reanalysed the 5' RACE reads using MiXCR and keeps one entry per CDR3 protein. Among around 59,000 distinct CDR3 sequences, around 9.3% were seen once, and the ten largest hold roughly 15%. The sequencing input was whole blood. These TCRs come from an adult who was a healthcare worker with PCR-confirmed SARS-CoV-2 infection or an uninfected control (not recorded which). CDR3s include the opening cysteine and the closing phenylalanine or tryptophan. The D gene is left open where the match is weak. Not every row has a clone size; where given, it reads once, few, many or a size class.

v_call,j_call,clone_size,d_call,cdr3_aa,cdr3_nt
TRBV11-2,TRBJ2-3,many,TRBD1,CASSTRTGYTDTQYF,TGTGCCAGCAGCACGAGGACAGGTTACACAGATACGCAGTATTTT
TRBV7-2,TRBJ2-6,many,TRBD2,CASSISTKGLAGANVLTF,TGTGCCAGCAGCATATCAACTAAGGGACTAGCTGGGGCCAACGTCCTGACTTTC
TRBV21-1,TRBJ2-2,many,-,CATRSSGDGELFF,TGTGCCACCAGATCTAGTGGCGACGGGGAGCTGTTTTTT
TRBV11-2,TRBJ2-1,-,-,CASSPQGSSSYNEQFF,TGTGCCAGCAGCCCCCAGGGGAGTAGTTCCTACAATGAGCAGTTCTTC
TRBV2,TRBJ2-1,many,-,CASSERGYEQFF,TGTGCCAGCAGTGAGCGGGGATATGAGCAGTTCTTC
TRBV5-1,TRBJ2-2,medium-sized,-,CASSLEPPSNTGELFF,TGCGCCAGCAGCTTGGAACCCCCCTCGAACACCGGGGAGCTGTTTTTT
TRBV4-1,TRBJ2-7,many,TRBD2,CASSPGTMGEQYF,TGCGCCAGCAGCCCCGGGACTATGGGAGAGCAGTACTTC
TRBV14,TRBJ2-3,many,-,CASSQEGVRTDTQYF,TGTGCCAGCAGCCAAGAGGGGGTTCGCACAGATACGCAGTATTTT
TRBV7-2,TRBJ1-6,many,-,CASSLNFRRPRNSPLHF,TGTGCCAGCAGCTTAAATTTCAGGAGACCGAGAAATTCACCCCTCCACTTT
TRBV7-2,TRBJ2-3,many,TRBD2,CASSLVILAGGPDTQYF,TGTGCCAGCAGCTTAGTCATACTAGCGGGAGGGCCCGATACGCAGTATTTT
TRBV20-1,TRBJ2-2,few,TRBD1,CSARRRGQANTGELFF,TGCAGTGCTAGACGCCGTGGACAGGCGAACACCGGGGAGCTGTTTTTT
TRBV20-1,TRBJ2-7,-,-,CSARGEGDYEQYF,TGCAGTGCTAGAGGTGAAGGAGACTACGAGCAGTACTTC
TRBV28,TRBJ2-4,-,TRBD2,CASSATGTSGRKNIQYF,TGTGCCAGCAGTGCAACCGGGACTAGCGGGAGAAAAAACATTCAGTACTTC
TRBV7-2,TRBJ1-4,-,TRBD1,CASRPTGGAYGKLFF,TGTGCCAGCAGACCTACAGGGGGCGCATATGGAAAACTGTTTTTT
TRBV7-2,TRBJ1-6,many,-,CASMLAAGTSPLHF,TGTGCCAGCATGCTCGCGGCAGGGACTTCACCCCTCCACTTT
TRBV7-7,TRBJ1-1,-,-,CASSQGRDTEAFF,TGTGCCAGCAGCCAGGGACGGGACACTGAAGCTTTCTTT
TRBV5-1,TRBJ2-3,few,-,CASSFQGTSTDTQYF,TGCGCCAGCAGCTTCCAGGGGACAAGCACAGATACGCAGTATTTT
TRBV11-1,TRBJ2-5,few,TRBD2,CASSHGLAGGGETQYF,TGTGCCAGCAGCCATGGACTAGCGGGAGGGGGAGAGACCCAGTACTTC
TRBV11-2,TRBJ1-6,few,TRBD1,CASSTRQGIDSPLHF,TGTGCCAGCAGCACCCGACAGGGTATTGATTCACCCCTCCACTTT
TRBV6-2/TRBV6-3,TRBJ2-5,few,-,CASSRPGRLETQYF,TGTGCCAGCAGTCGTCCGGGACGCCTAGAGACCCAGTACTTC
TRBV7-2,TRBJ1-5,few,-,CASSSGAPGFGNQPQHF,TGTGCCAGCAGCTCGGGGGCTCCGGGGTTTGGCAATCAGCCCCAGCATTTT
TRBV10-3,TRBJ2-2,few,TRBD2,CAIQSGKRTGELFF,TGTGCCATCCAAAGCGGGAAGCGAACCGGGGAGCTGTTTTTT
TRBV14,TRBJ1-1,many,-,CASSQDRGWQEAFF,TGTGCCAGCAGCCAAGATAGGGGTTGGCAGGAAGCTTTCTTT
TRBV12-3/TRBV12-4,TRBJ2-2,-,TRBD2,CASSLGAGANTGELFF,TGTGCCAGCAGTTTAGGGGCGGGAGCGAACACCGGGGAGCTGTTTTTT
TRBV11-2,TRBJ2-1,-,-,CASSARLEPYNEQFF,TGTGCCAGCAGCGCCCGACTTGAACCATACAATGAGCAGTTCTTC
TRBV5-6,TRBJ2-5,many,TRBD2,CASSLAPAGGRETQYF,TGTGCCAGCAGCTTGGCCCCGGCGGGAGGACGTGAGACCCAGTACTTC